The present T cell receptor (beta chain) was sequenced within a study of T cells in Graves' hyperthyroidism and ophthalmopathy (dated by TCRdb to the late 2010s). A note on the overall study: Peripheral blood was collected at initial diagnosis, before any treatment. TCR V-J signatures able to tell the groups apart were searched for in a discovery cohort of 95 or so patients, of whom 43 had Graves' ophthalmopathy and around 58 had stable Graves' hyperthyroidism. An independent validation cohort of 18 to 20 hyperthyroidism patients and 17 patients who later progressed to ophthalmopathy tested prospective prediction of ophthalmopathy. The roughly 100 discovery patients were randomly divided into training and test sets at a 7:3 ratio. Thyroid tissue and blood T-cell repertoires from six Graves' hyperthyroidism patients were also compared in the study. Once sampling was done, hyperthyroidism patients were given methimazole at a starting dose of 30 mg daily, whereas ophthalmopathy patients were given high-dose intravenous methylprednisolone. The paper reports TCR Vbeta CDR3 sequencing of some 140 peripheral blood samples: around 45 ophthalmopathy, some 80 hyperthyroidism and around 17 progressor patients.

Study-level results and caveats: Blood samples also contained most of the expanded thyroid clonotypes (frequency above 0.001), which suggests that blood repertoires may reflect thyroid immune responses. In validation, progression to ophthalmopathy was predicted by the model with 70.59% sensitivity and 72% to 80% specificity, a median of approximately 7.1 months before onset. No statistical method was used to fix the sample size in advance, and group allocation was not hidden from the investigators. A model built on a 13 V-J signature distinguished ophthalmopathy from stable hyperthyroidism, reaching about 88% sensitivity and approximately 81% specificity in cross-validation and 80%/75% in testing.

The TCR beta CDR3 regions were amplified from the RNA transcripts. A first-round RT-PCR of the TCR CDR3 used the HTBI primer set with the Qiagen OneStep RT-PCR kit. The libraries were constructed in a second round of multiplex PCR and then size-selected and purified. The libraries were sequenced on an Illumina HiSeq2000 using paired-end 100 bp reads. As for the authors' bioinformatics: SOAPnuke was used to process the raw data, removing reads that contained adapters or uncalled bases, had a mean Phred below 15, or lacked an exact match to the constant primer or identifier. High-quality paired reads were merged using COPE v1.2.5, and each unique nucleotide sequence was defined as a clonotype. MiTCR v1.1 was used to align the clonotypes against IMGT TRBV, TRBD and TRBJ reference segments. The analysis included only V-J combinations with a frequency above 0.0001, which together covered 98% to 99.2% of the repertoires. A TCS score was defined as the ratio of F50 (clonal expansion) to E x V (chaos), with BLOSUM62-based TCRdist applied between CDR3 peptides within each V-J. Welch's t-statistics and random forest reduced just over 500 V-J features to roughly 13, which were used in a naive Bayes classifier (R e1071). Clones were called with MiXCR by TCRdb after fastp trimmed the public reads at Q25, and only in-frame beta chains were retained. Each entry merges the rows of one CDR3 protein and shows their most common DNA and genes. The V and J calls, along with clone size, are taken from TCRdb and not from the paper's own processing. The sample table lists about 690,000 distinct CDR3 sequences, roughly 17% of them with a count of one. Clones ranked in the top ten supply about a sixth of the sample.

Stable Graves' hyperthyroidism was defined as no progression to ophthalmopathy during 18 months of follow-up. Hyperthyroidism patients were newly diagnosed, had a disease duration of under 2 months, and were aged 18 to 65 years. Patients with uncontrolled infections, other autoimmune diseases, pregnancy or lactation were excluded. Diagnoses were established on the basis of clinical symptoms, serum thyroxine and TRAb, thyroid ultrasound, and orbital computed tomography. PBMCs were isolated from 10 ml of fresh peripheral blood by Ficoll-Paque density gradient centrifugation. Trizol reagent was used to extract total RNA, and RNA quality was then checked on an Agilent 2100 Bioanalyzer. Its CDR3 holds 15 amino acids, cysteine through phenylalanine. Just the 45-base CDR3 DNA is kept, in frame starting at base 1. The germline V gene sets CDR1 to LGHNA and CDR2 to YSLEER. Trimming costs V 0 bases and J 4 bases, and their ends lie 12 bases apart.

Of note for this clonotype: This clone's antigen is unknown. No base quality values were provided; no much bigger clone lies one nucleotide off.

What was sequenced was blood. The V and J segments used are TRBV4-3 and TRBJ1-2; the D gene assignment is ambiguous. The receptor comes from a man aged 50-59 years with Graves' hyperthyroidism. The CDR3 in this case is CASSQDRSGSYGYTF. The bases are TGCGCCAGCAGCCAAGATCGCAGCGGCTCCTATGGCTACACCTTC.